This T cell receptor (beta chain) appears in the sequencing data of a study of blood T cells in healthy people across ages. Sample-barcoded 5' priming and a J-beta primer mix drove a second PCR of 7 to 11 cycles. Each CDR3 protein gets one entry after TCRdb re-called the 5' RACE reads with MiXCR. This repertoire shows some 1.5 million distinct CDR3 sequences, about 28% found once; its top ten account for 7.7%. The ends were cut back, 10 bases at V and 6 bases at J, with 16 bases in the middle. The CDR3 has 12 residues. Germline-derived CDR1 and CDR2 are MNHEY and SVGEGT. Peripheral blood from each donor was collected in a volume of 9.5 to 10 milliliters. Study-level findings and limits: More naive CD4+ cells and higher diversity marked long-lived donors relative to aged donors. It was not known whether donors were CMV positive (a possible confounder of expanded clonotype changes). Older age coincided with a roughly linear decline in TCR beta diversity per million T cells.

This clonotype occurred many times. The antigen remains undetermined. This receptor was obtained from a woman in her thirties in good health. Sequencing was performed on blood. The V and J genes are TRBV6-2 or TRBV6-3 and TRBJ2-7; no reliable D call. CDR3 loop: CATSGASLEQYF. In DNA, the CDR3 is TGTGCCACCTCCGGCGCATCACTCGAGCAGTACTTC.